The T cell receptor (beta chain) described here comes from a study of T cells after yellow fever vaccination. Study context: Preparation used SMART-Seq v4 Ultra Low Input for the low-cell-number fractions.

This CDR3 region has 15 residues. Trimming cost V 5 bases and J 3 bases; bases outside gene matches: 8. Germline CDR1 and CDR2: SGHTA and FQGNSA. Study findings and constraints: A weaker secondary response peaked on day 5, the primary on day 15. The booster response re-showed most primary clones: approximately 95% CD4, almost 90% CD8.

This clonotype came up a few times. No antigen is known for it. UMIs and a universal primer site were added when TCR cDNA was made by 5'RACE template switching. TCRdb analysed the 5' RACE reads with MiXCR anew, one entry per CDR3 protein. The sample yields 250,000 to 300,000 distinct CDR3 sequences, about an eighth seen once. V usage is TRBV7-2 and J usage is TRBJ1-2, with 8 bases fitting TRBD1. This receptor was identified in a man aged 25-40 years who received the YFV17D yellow fever vaccine. The specimen comprised CD4+ T cells sorted from PBMCs, sampled 45 days after the yellow fever booster vaccination. CDR3 in amino acids: CASSARAGGDYGYTF. The CDR3 DNA reads TGTGCCAGCAGCGCAAGGGCAGGGGGCGACTATGGCTACACCTTC.